This T cell receptor (beta chain) was documented in a study of T-cell reconstitution after alpha-beta-depleted transplantation in children. Study findings and constraints: As was reported, about two months after transplant, alpha-beta T cells came from several hundred expanded graft clones. Fresh T-cell production supplied most of the T-cell counts and diversity seen one year after transplant.

This clonotype appeared many times. Its antigen is unidentified. Per the germline V gene, CDR1 is SGDLS and CDR2 is YYNGEE. The CDR3 has 16 residues. V shed 0 bases, J shed 3 bases, and the junction held 4 bases outside the gene matches. Unique molecular identifiers tagged the TCRbeta library. TCRdb re-called the PCR reads with MiXCR, one entry per CDR3 protein. The sample lists roughly 500,000 distinct CDR3 sequences; about 11% were seen once. This chain joins TRBV9 and TRBJ2-3; TRBD2 matches at 10 bases. This specimen was PBMCs, taken before TCRalphabeta/CD19-depleted stem cell transplant. This TCR derives from a child aged 2 to 15 with inherited bone marrow failure, due to receive a stem cell transplant. The CDR3 loop reads CASSVDPAGGTDTQYF. As DNA, the CDR3 is TGTGCCAGCAGCGTAGACCCAGCGGGAGGGACAGATACGCAGTATTTT.